This T cell receptor (beta chain) was found in a study of T cell responses to AZD1222 COVID-19 vaccine. General observations from the study: Most donors were white British, females outnumbered males, and clonal diversity was possibly underestimated. Receipt of two AZD1222 doses was followed by a rise in Spike-specific TCR breadth and depth.

Germline-derived CDR1 and CDR2 are MNHEY and SVGAGI. The CDR3 loop spans 14 amino acids. The V and J ends lost 6 bases and 5 bases, in that order; junction bases with no gene match: 7. Profiling relied on immunoSEQ multiplex PCR, and the TCRdb table lists in-frame clones only, not all of them. The sample has around 160,000 clones; about 90% are singletons. This clone was counted once. Its antigen is currently unknown. The rearrangement joins TRBV6-5 to TRBJ1-2; 9 bases are shared with TRBD1. The receptor was derived from an adult in good health. The starting material was peripheral blood, obtained on day 0 of AZD1222 vaccination. The CDR3 loop is CASSRDRERYGYTF. In DNA, the CDR3 is TGTGCCAGCAGCCGGGACAGGGAACGTTATGGCTACACCTTC.